This passage covers 26 T cell receptor beta chains from one sample sequenced in a study of cytomegalovirus exposure and HLA in healthy donors. The PCR contained 60 Vbeta and 13 Jbeta primers. Clones were sequenced by immunoSEQ multiplex PCR, and TCRdb holds only the in-frame ones, with some missing. The table lists under 200,000 clones, about 81% of them singletons. The sequenced sample was PBMCs. All receptors come from a woman in her forties or fifties in good health and CMV-seropositive.

CDR3 bases: TGTGCCAGCAGCTCCTCAGGGGGCGAGCAGTACTTC. It codes for CASSSSGGEQYF. The genes are TRBV7-3 and TRBJ2-7; 7 nucleotides match TRBD1. V was pared by 4 bases and J by 6 bases, with 3 bases of the junction left unmatched. There are 12 residues in the CDR3. Germline CDR1 and CDR2: SGHTA and FQGTGA.

Remarks on this clone: Compared with germline, one end of the junction differs, possibly owing to a read error. The rearrangement links TRBV4-1 to TRBJ2-2; D unclear. This CDR3 is 15 amino acids long. CDR1 is MGHRA, CDR2 YSYEKL, per germline. The CDR3 coding sequence is TGCGCCAGCAGCCCTCTTCTGCGGAACCCCGGGGAGCTGTTTTTT. Residues: CASSPLLRNPGELFF.

The CDR3 nucleotides read TGTGCCAGTAGTCCCCGGATGACAGGGTTCGGGGAGCTGTTTTTT. Its protein product is CASSPRMTGFGELFF. The V and J genes are TRBV19 and TRBJ2-2; 7 bases agree with TRBD1. Trimming removed 5 bases from V and 7 bases from J; junction bases left unmatched: 10. The CDR3 has 15 amino acids. Germline V lookup: CDR1 LNHDA, CDR2 SQIVND (reference sequence).

J is TRBJ2-1 and V is TRBV27; 8 positions match TRBD2. V dropped 5 bases and J dropped 12; count of bases not matched to a gene: 6. The CDR3 has 12 amino acids. Germline-derived CDR1 and CDR2 are MNHEY and SMNVEV (reference sequence). The CDR3 here is CASSPYLAGQFF. In nucleotides, the CDR3 is TGTGCCAGCAGTCCCTATCTAGCGGGGCAGTTCTTC.

The rearrangement joins TRBV15 to TRBJ2-7, with D tentatively TRBD1 (5 bases). V was clipped by 0 bases and J by 1 base, with 13 bases between them. Germline loops: CDR1 LNHNV, CDR2 YYDKDF (reference sequence). This CDR3 has 16 residues. CDR3 DNA: TGTGCCACCAGCAGAGATTGGGGCGGAAAGTCCTACGAGCAGTACTTC. Its protein product is CATSRDWGGKSYEQYF.

The chain uses TRBV5-1 and TRBJ1-2, with D perhaps matching TRBD1 (5 bases). Germline V CDR1 and CDR2: SGHRS, YFSETQ. There are 17 residues in the CDR3. Trimming took 0 bases from V and 6 from J, leaving 21 bases between them. CDR3 in amino acids: CASSLAPREGIEDGYTF. CDR3 nucleotide sequence: TGCGCCAGCAGCTTGGCACCGAGGGAGGGGATCGAGGATGGCTACACCTTC.

In its sample, this clone was seen a few times. The rearrangement joins TRBV5-6 to TRBJ1-1; D is unclear. The germline gives CDR1 SGHDT, CDR2 YYEEEE. The CDR3 loop spans 14 amino acids. V was trimmed by 5 bases and J by 1 base, leaving 12 bases between them. CDR3 bases: TGTGCCAGCAGTCAAACTTCTGGGAACACTGAAGCTTTCTTT. Translating gives CASSQTSGNTEAFF.

The V gene is TRBV4-2, the J gene TRBJ1-2, with 8 bases lining up with TRBD1. The V gene's germline CDR1 is LGHNA and CDR2 YNFKEQ. The CDR3 is 15 residues long. V lost 3 bases and J lost 8; bases outside the gene matches: 11. Here the CDR3 DNA reads TGTGCCAGCAGCCAGGGGGACAGGACCCGAGGGGGCTACACCTTC. Protein sequence: CASSQGDRTRGGYTF.

CDR3 DNA sequence: TGCGCCAGCAGCCATAACAGGGGGCTGATCAATGAGCAGTTCTTC. Translation gives CASSHNRGLINEQFF. This chain uses TRBV4-1 with TRBJ2-1; 9 positions agree with TRBD1. Germline-derived CDR1 and CDR2 are MGHRA and YSYEKL. The CDR3 length is 15 residues. Germline trimming cut 3 bases from V and 6 bases from J; bases unmatched to any gene: 6.

The chain combines TRBV6-1 with TRBJ2-3; 7 nucleotides line up with TRBD2. This CDR3 comprises 14 residues. Germline CDR1 is MNHNS and CDR2 is SASEGT. After removal of 7 bases from V and 2 bases from J, the junction contained 6 bases not matched to a gene. CDR3 coding DNA: TGTGCCAGCAAGACTAGCCTACACACAGATACGCAGTATTTT. Translating it yields CASKTSLHTDTQYF.

The chain carries TRBV27 and TRBJ1-2, with D unresolved. This CDR3 is built from 14 residues. In germline, CDR1 is MNHEY, CDR2 SMNVEV (reference sequence). Trimming left V 1 base short and J 8 bases short, with 14 bases between. Here the CDR3 DNA reads TGTGCCAGCAGTTTATTAGGCGGGGTTAAGGGCTACACCTTC. Protein sequence: CASSLLGGVKGYTF.

The chain recombines TRBV15 with TRBJ1-5; D is ambiguous. Germline V gives CDR1 LNHNV, CDR2 YYDKDF (reference sequence). This CDR3 comprises 15 residues. Trimming removed 1 base from V and 0 bases from J, with 7 bases in between. CDR3 in amino acids: CATSRGSYSNQPQHF. CDR3 coding DNA: TGTGCCACCAGCAGAGGGAGTTATAGCAATCAGCCCCAGCATTTT.

V and J are TRBV7-2 and TRBJ1-1; D might be TRBD1 (5 bases). Trimming left V 6 bases short and J 7 bases short, with 15 bases between. CDR3 length: 13 amino acids. The V gene's germline CDR1 is SGHTA and CDR2 FQGNSA. CDR3 region: CASSRDSQFEAFF. DNA of the CDR3: TGTGCCAGCAGTCGTGACAGCCAGTTTGAAGCTTTCTTT. The full variable domain, completed using reference TRBV7-2 and TRBJ1-1, is GAGVSQSPSNKVTEKGKDVELRCDPISGHTALYWYRQSLGQGLEFLIYFQGNSAPDKSGLPSDRFSAERTGGSVSTLTIQRTQQEDSAVYLCASSRDSQFEAFFGQGTRLTVV.

This clone was seen a few times. The chain is built from TRBV7-8 and TRBJ1-4; a possible D gene is TRBD1 (5 bases). V gave up 5 bases and J gave up 5 bases, with 12 bases separating them. The CDR3 length is 14 residues. CDR1 and CDR2 from the germline V gene are SGHVS and FQNEAQ. CDR3 bases: TGTGCCAGCAGCCCCGGGGGGTGGAATGAAAAACTGTTTTTT. Translated, it gives CASSPGGWNEKLFF.

The rearrangement joins TRBV9 to TRBJ2-2; D uncertain. The CDR3 is 14 residues long. CDR1 is SGDLS and CDR2 is YYNGEE in the germline V gene. Trimming removed 2 bases at V and 4 bases at J, with 9 bases between. The CDR3 is CASSVTSSTGELFF. For the CDR3, the DNA is TGTGCCAGCAGCGTTACGTCGAGCACCGGGGAGCTGTTTTTT.

The chain joins TRBV7-9 to TRBJ2-1; 9 bases are a match to TRBD1. V gave up 9 bases and J gave up 15 bases; unmatched junction bases: 6. Germline V CDR1 and CDR2: SEHNR, FQNEAQ (reference sequence). The CDR3 has 10 residues. The DNA for the CDR3 is TGTGCCAGTGCCGGGACAGGGTTGTTCTTC. This sequence encodes CASAGTGLFF.

The chain joins TRBV19 to TRBJ1-6, with a possible D match to TRBD1 (6 bases). V lost 3 bases and J 9 bases, leaving 9 bases between the germline ends. The CDR3 runs to 13 residues. Germline values: CDR1 LNHDA, CDR2 SQIVND (reference sequence). CDR3 DNA sequence: TGTGCCAGTAGTATCCAAGGGGGTTCACCCCTCCACTTT. It translates to CASSIQGGSPLHF. Looking up the rest from reference TRBV19 and TRBJ1-6 gives the full variable domain: DGGITQSPKYLFRKEGQNVTLSCEQNLNHDAMYWYRQDPGQGLRLIYYSQIVNDFQKGDIAEGYSVSREKKESFPLTVTSAQKNPTAFYLCASSIQGGSPLHFGNGTRLTVT.

This rearrangement joins TRBV9 to TRBJ1-1; D unresolved. Per germline, CDR1 SGDLS and CDR2 YYNGEE. V was cut by 0 bases and J by 3 bases, with 12 bases left in between. The CDR3 runs to 15 residues. CDR3 nucleotide sequence: TGTGCCAGCAGCGTAGAGCCCAGCGGGGACACTGAAGCTTTCTTT. Protein product: CASSVEPSGDTEAFF.

The chain links TRBV19 to TRBJ2-5; the match to TRBD1 covers 12 bases. This CDR3 contains 16 residues. Germline assignment: CDR1 LNHDA and CDR2 SQIVND (reference sequence). The trim removed 2 bases at V and 5 bases at J, leaving 6 bases unmatched. This CDR3 reads CASSISGQGAHETQYF. For the CDR3, the DNA is TGTGCCAGTAGTATATCGGGACAGGGGGCGCATGAGACCCAGTACTTC.

This chain connects TRBV29-1 to TRBJ1-2; 7 nucleotides match TRBD1. Germline V gene lookup returns CDR1 SQVTM and CDR2 ANQGSEA. The V gene end was trimmed by 7 bases and the J gene end by 7 bases; junction bases not matched to a gene: 6. This CDR3 is 11 amino acids long. This CDR3 reads CSAQTGIGYTF. The CDR3 nucleotides read TGCAGCGCTCAGACAGGGATTGGCTACACCTTC.

V gene TRBV2 combines with J gene TRBJ1-1; the D is unclear. V was pared by 4 bases and J by 1 base, with 10 bases between. Germline CDR1 and CDR2: SNHLY and FYNNEI. The CDR3 is made up of 14 amino acids. Written as DNA, the CDR3 is TGTGCCAGCAGTGTTCGAGCGGGGAACACTGAAGCTTTCTTT. Translation: CASSVRAGNTEAFF.

The chain employs TRBV5-1 and TRBJ1-1; D might be TRBD1 (5 bases). CDR3 length: 15 residues. CDR1 is SGHRS and CDR2 is YFSETQ in the germline V gene. Trimming cost V 4 bases and J 7 bases, with 20 bases left between them. As DNA, the CDR3 is TGCGCCAGCAGCCCTGGTCGGTTCAGGGAACGTGAAGCTTTCTTT. Translating it yields CASSPGRFREREAFF.

The rearrangement joins TRBV4-1 to TRBJ2-2, with 10 bases that match TRBD2. The germline V gene has CDR1 MGHRA and CDR2 YSYEKL. CDR3 size: 16 residues. The ends lost 3 bases at V and 5 bases at J; junction bases unmatched: 6. This CDR3 is CASSHRSGGATGELFF. The CDR3 DNA sequence: TGCGCCAGCAGCCACCGAAGCGGGGGGGCGACCGGGGAGCTGTTTTTT.

The gene calls are TRBV13 and TRBJ2-3; D not certain. The ends were cut back, 5 bases at V and 5 bases at J, with 5 bases in the middle. CDR1 PRHDT and CDR2 FYEKMQ come from the germline V gene (reference sequence). The CDR3 spans 11 residues. The CDR3 DNA reads as TGTGCCAGCAGCCCGGGAGATACGCAGTATTTT. This sequence encodes CASSPGDTQYF. The variable domain in full, completed from reference TRBV13 and TRBJ2-3, reads AAGVIQSPRHLIKEKRETATLKCYPIPRHDTVYWYQQGPGQDPQFLISFYEKMQSDKGSIPDRFSAQQFSDYHSELNMSSLELGDSALYFCASSPGDTQYFGPGTRLTVL.

The chain joins TRBV6-1 to TRBJ1-1, with D hard to call. This CDR3 is built from 14 residues. V shed 5 bases and J shed 4 bases, with 14 bases lying between them. Germline assignment: CDR1 MNHNS and CDR2 SASEGT. CDR3 sequence (DNA): TGTGCCAGCAGTTCCCCTCACTGGTTCACTGAAGCTTTCTTT. Its translation is CASSSPHWFTEAFF.

About this clone: An end of the junction does not agree with germline; a read error may underlie this. The rearrangement uses TRBV27 and TRBJ1-2, with D maybe TRBD1 (5 bases). The CDR3 totals 14 residues. CDR1 MNHEY and CDR2 SMNVEV come from the germline V gene (reference sequence). This chain's CDR3 is CASSLSGPTYGYTF. CDR3 coding DNA: TGTGCCAGCAGCTTATCGGGGCCAACCTATGGCTACACCTTC.